The subject of this entry is one T cell receptor (beta chain). This record comes from a study of response to subunit inactivated influenza vaccine. TCRdb re-called the RT-PCR reads with MiXCR, one entry per CDR3 protein. This table holds more than 600,000 distinct CDR3 sequences, around a sixth found once. CDR1 is SGHTA and CDR2 is FQGNSA in the germline V gene. V lost 4 bases and J lost 7; bases outside the gene matches: 10. This CDR3 comprises 14 residues. The rearrangement joins TRBV7-2 to TRBJ2-7, with 7 bases that match TRBD1. The input for sequencing was PBMCs from blood, taken approximately 5 days after vaccination. This TCR derives from a man aged 50-60 years who received an inactivated influenza vaccine. CDR3 sequence (DNA): TGTGCCAGCAGCTCCACAGGGGTGGCGATAGAGCAGTACTTC. Amino acids: CASSSTGVAIEQYF.